The 8 T cell receptor beta chains below come from one sample, sequenced in a study of cytomegalovirus exposure and HLA in healthy donors. The PCR was carried out with 60 Vbeta primers and 13 Jbeta primers. The protocol was immunoSEQ multiplex PCR, while the TCRdb copy is restricted to in-frame clones and leaves out a portion. This sample's clone table lists 140,000 to 150,000 clones. Sequences were obtained from PBMCs. These receptors were collected from a male donor in good health and CMV-seronegative.

The V call is TRBV29-1, the J call TRBJ2-7; weak D call: TRBD1 (6 bases). Per the germline V gene, CDR1 is SQVTM and CDR2 is ANQGSEA. The CDR3 is made up of 14 amino acids. Between the trimmed V and J ends, which lost 7 bases and 0 bases, there was a span of 16 bases. This chain's CDR3 is CSAVGQLISYEQYF. The CDR3 bases are TGCAGCGCCGTAGGACAGTTGATCTCCTACGAGCAGTACTTC.

The rearrangement joins TRBV7-6 to TRBJ2-7; maybe TRBD1 (5 bases). In germline, CDR1 is SGHVS, CDR2 FNYEAQ. This CDR3 comprises 14 residues. The V and J ends lost 4 bases and 6 bases respectively, with 16 bases between them. The CDR3 DNA follows: TGTGCCAGCAGCTCAGGACGGCAGGGCGCCGAGCAGTACTTC. Translation: CASSSGRQGAEQYF.

This rearrangement joins TRBV7-2 to TRBJ1-1; no definite D call. From germline, CDR1 is SGHTA and CDR2 FQGNSA. V lost 4 bases, J lost 7 bases, and 7 bases lay in between. CDR3 length: 11 residues. In nucleotides, the CDR3 is TGTGCCAGCAGCTGGGGAGATGAAGCTTTCTTT. Its protein is CASSWGDEAFF. The whole variable domain, filled in from reference TRBV7-2 and TRBJ1-1, reads GAGVSQSPSNKVTEKGKDVELRCDPISGHTALYWYRQSLGQGLEFLIYFQGNSAPDKSGLPSDRFSAERTGGSVSTLTIQRTQQEDSAVYLCASSWGDEAFFGQGTRLTVV.

This chain uses TRBV6-6 with TRBJ2-1, with no clear D. V lost 5 bases and J lost 9, with 20 bases in between. This CDR3 is built from 15 residues. The germline V gene has CDR1 MNHNY and CDR2 SVGAGI (reference sequence). The CDR3 spells CASSNMAARGSEQFF. The CDR3 coding sequence is TGTGCCAGCAGTAACATGGCCGCCCGTGGCAGTGAGCAGTTCTTC.

The chain combines TRBV30 with TRBJ1-6, with D possibly being TRBD1 (5 bases). This CDR3 has 17 residues. Germline loops: CDR1 GTSNPN, CDR2 SVGIG (reference sequence). V gave up 0 bases and J gave up 7 bases, with 19 bases separating them. The CDR3 region is CAWSVQAGVGSNSPLHF. The DNA of the CDR3 is TGTGCCTGGAGTGTACAGGCGGGGGTGGGATCAAATTCACCCCTCCACTTT.

This chain links TRBV30 with TRBJ1-2; D may be TRBD1 (6 bases). CDR3 length: 11 amino acids. Trimming removed 8 bases at V and 1 base at J, with 8 bases between. Germline V gives CDR1 GTSNPN, CDR2 SVGIG (reference sequence). CDR3 loop: CAADSNYGYTF. For the CDR3, the DNA is TGTGCCGCGGACAGTAACTATGGCTACACCTTC.

The rearrangement uses TRBV6-1 and TRBJ2-3; D not certain. Trimming removed 5 bases from V and 6 bases from J, with 12 bases in between. CDR3 length equals 13 residues. CDR1 is MNHNS and CDR2 is SASEGT in the germline V gene. In nucleotides, the CDR3 is TGTGCCAGCAGTCACCCAACTTTGGATACGCAGTATTTT. Translating gives CASSHPTLDTQYF.

The genes are TRBV14 and TRBJ2-1; 8 nucleotides match TRBD2. The germline V gene has CDR1 SGHDN and CDR2 FVKESK. The V gene end was trimmed by 0 bases and the J gene end by 10 bases; junction bases not matched to a gene: 5. This CDR3 contains 14 residues. CDR3 coding DNA: TGTGCCAGCAGCCAAGATCTTCGGGGGGGCGAGCAGTTCTTC. Amino acids: CASSQDLRGGEQFF.